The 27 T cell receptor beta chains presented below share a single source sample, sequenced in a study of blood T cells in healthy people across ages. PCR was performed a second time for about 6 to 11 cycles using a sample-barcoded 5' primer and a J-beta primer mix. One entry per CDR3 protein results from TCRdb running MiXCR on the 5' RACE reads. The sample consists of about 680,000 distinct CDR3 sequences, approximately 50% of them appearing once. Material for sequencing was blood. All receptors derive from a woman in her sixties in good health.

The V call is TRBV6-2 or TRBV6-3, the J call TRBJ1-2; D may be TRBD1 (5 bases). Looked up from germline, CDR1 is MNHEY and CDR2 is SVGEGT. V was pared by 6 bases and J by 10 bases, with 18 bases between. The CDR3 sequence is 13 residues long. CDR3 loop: CASRPTGRGAYTF. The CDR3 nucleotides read TGTGCCAGCAGACCAACGGGGAGAGGGGCCTACACCTTC.

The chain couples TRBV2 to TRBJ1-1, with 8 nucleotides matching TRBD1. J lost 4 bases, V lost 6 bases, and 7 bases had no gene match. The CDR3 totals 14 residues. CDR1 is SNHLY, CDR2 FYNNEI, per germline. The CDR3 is CASSDRGYSTEAFF. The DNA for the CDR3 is TGTGCCAGCAGCGACAGGGGATATAGCACTGAAGCTTTCTTT.

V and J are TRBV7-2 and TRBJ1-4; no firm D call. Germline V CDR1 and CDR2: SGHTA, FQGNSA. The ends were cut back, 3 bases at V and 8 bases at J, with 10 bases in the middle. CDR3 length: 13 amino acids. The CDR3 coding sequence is TGTGCCAGCAGCTTTCCCCCCCGGGAAAAACTGTTTTTT. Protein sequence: CASSFPPREKLFF.

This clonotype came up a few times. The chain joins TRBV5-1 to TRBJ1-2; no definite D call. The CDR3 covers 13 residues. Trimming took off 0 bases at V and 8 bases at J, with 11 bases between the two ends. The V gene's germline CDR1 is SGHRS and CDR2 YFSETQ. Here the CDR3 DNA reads TGCGCCAGCAGCTTGGTGGGAGCTGCCGGCTACACCTTC. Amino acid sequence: CASSLVGAAGYTF.

CDR3 nucleotide sequence: TGTGCCTGGAGTGTACTGGGGGAGGACGGGACCCAGTACTTC. This codes for CAWSVLGEDGTQYF. The chain joins TRBV30 to TRBJ2-5, with a possible D match to TRBD2 (6 bases). Trimming removed 0 bases at V and 7 bases at J, with 15 bases between. This CDR3 is built from 14 residues. Germline V gene sequence: CDR1 GTSNPN, CDR2 SVGIG (reference sequence).

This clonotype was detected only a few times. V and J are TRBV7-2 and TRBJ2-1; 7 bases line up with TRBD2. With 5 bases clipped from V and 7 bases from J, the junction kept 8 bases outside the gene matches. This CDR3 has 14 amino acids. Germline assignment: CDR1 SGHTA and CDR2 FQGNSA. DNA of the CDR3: TGTGCCAGCAGCCCACGCGGGAGAGTTAATGAGCAGTTCTTC. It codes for CASSPRGRVNEQFF.

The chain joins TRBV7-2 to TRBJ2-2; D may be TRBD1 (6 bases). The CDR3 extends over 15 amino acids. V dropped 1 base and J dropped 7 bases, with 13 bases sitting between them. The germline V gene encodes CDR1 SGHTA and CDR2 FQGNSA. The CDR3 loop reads CASSLGRGKGGELFF. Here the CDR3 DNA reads TGTGCCAGCAGCTTAGGAAGGGGGAAGGGCGGGGAGCTGTTTTTT.

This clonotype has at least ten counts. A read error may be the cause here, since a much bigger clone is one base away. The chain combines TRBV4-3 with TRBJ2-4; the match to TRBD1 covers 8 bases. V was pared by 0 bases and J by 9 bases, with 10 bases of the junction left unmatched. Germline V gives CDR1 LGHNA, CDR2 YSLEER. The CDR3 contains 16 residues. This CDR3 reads CASSQDGAGGLGIQYF. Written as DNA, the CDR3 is TGCGCCAGCAGCCAAGACGGGGCAGGGGGCCTTGGCATTCAGTACTTC.

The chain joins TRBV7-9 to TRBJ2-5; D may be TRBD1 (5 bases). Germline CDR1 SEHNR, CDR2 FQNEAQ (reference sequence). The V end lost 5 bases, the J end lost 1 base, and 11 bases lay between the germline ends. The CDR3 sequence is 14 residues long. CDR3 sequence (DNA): TGTGCCAGCAGCACCTGGACACTCCAAGAGACCCAGTACTTC. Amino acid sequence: CASSTWTLQETQYF.

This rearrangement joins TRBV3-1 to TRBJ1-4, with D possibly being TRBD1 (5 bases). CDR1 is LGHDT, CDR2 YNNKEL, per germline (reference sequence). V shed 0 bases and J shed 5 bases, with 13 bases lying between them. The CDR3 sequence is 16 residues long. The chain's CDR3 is CASSQDGGVRNEKLFF. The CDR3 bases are TGTGCCAGCAGCCAAGATGGAGGGGTTCGAAATGAAAAACTGTTTTTT.

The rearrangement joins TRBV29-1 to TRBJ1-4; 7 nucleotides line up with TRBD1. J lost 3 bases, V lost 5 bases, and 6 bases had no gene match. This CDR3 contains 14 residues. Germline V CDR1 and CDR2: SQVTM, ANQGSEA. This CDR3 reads CSVRPGQSNEKLFF. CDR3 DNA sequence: TGCAGCGTTAGACCGGGACAGTCTAATGAAAAACTGTTTTTT.

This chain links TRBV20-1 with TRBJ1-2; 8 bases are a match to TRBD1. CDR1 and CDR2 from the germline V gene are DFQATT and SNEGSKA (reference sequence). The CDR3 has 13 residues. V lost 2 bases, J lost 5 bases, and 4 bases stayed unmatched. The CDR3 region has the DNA TGCAGTGCTAGACCACAGGGGGAATATGGCTACACCTTC. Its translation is CSARPQGEYGYTF.

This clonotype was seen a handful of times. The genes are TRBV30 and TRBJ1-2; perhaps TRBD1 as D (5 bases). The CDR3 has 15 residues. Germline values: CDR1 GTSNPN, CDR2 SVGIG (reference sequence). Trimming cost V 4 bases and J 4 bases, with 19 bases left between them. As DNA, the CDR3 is TGTGCCTGGACTCCAAACAGGAGGGGAGGCTATGGCTACACCTTC. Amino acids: CAWTPNRRGGYGYTF.

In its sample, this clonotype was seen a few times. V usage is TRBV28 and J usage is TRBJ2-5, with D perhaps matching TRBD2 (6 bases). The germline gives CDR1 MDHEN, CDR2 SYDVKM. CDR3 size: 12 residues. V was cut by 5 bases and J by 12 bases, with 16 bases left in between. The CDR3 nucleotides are TGTGCCAGCAGTGCCATCACTAGCCGGGAGTACTTC. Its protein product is CASSAITSREYF.

CDR3 amino acids: CASSQDMGGYTF. DNA of the CDR3: TGTGCCAGCAGCCAAGATATGGGGGGCTACACCTTC. The rearrangement links TRBV4-2 to TRBJ1-2; the D is unclear. V lost 0 bases, J lost 8 bases, and 7 bases lay in between. The CDR3 length is 12 residues. Germline CDR1 and CDR2: LGHNA and YNFKEQ.

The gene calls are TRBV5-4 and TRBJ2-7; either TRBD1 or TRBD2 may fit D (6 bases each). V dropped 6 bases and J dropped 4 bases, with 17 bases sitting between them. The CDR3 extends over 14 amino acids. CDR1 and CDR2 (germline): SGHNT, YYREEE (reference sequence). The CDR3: CASTLKGGKYEQYF. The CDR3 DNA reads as TGTGCCAGCACCCTGAAAGGGGGGAAATACGAGCAGTACTTC.

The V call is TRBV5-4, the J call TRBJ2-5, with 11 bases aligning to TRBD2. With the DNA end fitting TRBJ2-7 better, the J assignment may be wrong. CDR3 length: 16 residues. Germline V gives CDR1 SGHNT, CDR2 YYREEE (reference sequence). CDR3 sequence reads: CASSEISGRAMYEQYF. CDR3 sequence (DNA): TGTGCCAGCTCAGAGATTAGCGGGAGGGCCATGTACGAGCAGTACTTC.

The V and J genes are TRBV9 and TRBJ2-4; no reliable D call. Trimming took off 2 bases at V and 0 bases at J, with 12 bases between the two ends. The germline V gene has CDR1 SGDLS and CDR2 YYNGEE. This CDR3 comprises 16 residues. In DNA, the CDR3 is TGTGCCAGCAGCGTTGCTCCCGGGCCAGCCAAAAACATTCAGTACTTC. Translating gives CASSVAPGPAKNIQYF.

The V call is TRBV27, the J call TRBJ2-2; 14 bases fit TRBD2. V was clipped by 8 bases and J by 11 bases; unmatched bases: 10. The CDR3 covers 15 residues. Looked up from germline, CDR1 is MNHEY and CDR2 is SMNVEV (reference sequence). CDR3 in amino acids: CASRRLAGGNGELFF. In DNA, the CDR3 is TGTGCCAGCCGTAGACTAGCGGGAGGGAACGGAGAGCTGTTTTTT.

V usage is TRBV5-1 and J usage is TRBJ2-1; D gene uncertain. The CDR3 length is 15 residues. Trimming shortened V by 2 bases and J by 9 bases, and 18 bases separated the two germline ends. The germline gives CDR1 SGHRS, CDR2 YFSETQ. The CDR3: CASSFSEKLAGEQFF. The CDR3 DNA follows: TGCGCCAGCAGCTTTTCGGAGAAACTGGCTGGTGAGCAGTTCTTC.

CDR3 DNA sequence: TGTGCCAGCAGCTTAGATCGAAAGGGGGCGGTTAAAAACATTCAGTACTTC. It encodes CASSLDRKGAVKNIQYF. The chain links TRBV11-2 to TRBJ2-4, with 7 bases aligning to TRBD1. CDR3 length: 17 amino acids. Trimming cost V 0 bases and J 4 bases; bases outside gene matches: 9. CDR1 SGHAT and CDR2 FQNNGV come from the germline V gene.

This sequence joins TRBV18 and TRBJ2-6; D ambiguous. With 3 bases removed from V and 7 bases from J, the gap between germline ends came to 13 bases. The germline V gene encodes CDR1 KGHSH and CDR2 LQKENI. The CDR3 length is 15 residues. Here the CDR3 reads CASSPGLGQANVLTF. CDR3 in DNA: TGTGCCAGCTCACCCGGTTTAGGGCAAGCCAACGTCCTGACTTTC.

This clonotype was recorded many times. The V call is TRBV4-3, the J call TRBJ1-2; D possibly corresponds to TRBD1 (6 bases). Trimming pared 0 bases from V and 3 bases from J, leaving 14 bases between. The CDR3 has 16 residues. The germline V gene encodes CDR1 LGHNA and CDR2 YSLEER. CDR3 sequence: CASSQDLRQGYYGYTF. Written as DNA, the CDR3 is TGCGCCAGCAGCCAAGATTTAAGGCAGGGGTACTATGGCTACACCTTC.

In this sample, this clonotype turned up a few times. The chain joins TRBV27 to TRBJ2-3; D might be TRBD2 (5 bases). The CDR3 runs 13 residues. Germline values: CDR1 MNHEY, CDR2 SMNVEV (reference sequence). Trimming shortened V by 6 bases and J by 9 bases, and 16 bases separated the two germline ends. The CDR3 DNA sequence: TGTGCCAGCAGCACGAGTCAGGACTCCACGCAGTATTTT. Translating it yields CASSTSQDSTQYF.

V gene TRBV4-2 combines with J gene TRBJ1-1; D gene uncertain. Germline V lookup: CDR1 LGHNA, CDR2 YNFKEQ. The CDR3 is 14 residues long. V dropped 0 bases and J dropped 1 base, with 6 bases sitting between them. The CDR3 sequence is CASSQEAPNTEAFF. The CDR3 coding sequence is TGTGCCAGCAGCCAAGAAGCTCCGAACACTGAAGCTTTCTTT.

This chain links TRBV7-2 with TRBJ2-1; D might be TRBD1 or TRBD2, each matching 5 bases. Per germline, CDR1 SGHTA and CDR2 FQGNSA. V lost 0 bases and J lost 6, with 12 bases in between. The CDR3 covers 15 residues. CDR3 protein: CASSLAPGHGNEQFF. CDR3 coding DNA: TGTGCCAGCAGCTTAGCGCCGGGGCACGGCAATGAGCAGTTCTTC.

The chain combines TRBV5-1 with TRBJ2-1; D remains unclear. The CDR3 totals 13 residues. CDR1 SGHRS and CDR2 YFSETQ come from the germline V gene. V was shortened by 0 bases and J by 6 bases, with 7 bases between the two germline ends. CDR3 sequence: CASSLALGNEQFF. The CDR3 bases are TGCGCCAGCAGCTTGGCCCTAGGCAATGAGCAGTTCTTC.